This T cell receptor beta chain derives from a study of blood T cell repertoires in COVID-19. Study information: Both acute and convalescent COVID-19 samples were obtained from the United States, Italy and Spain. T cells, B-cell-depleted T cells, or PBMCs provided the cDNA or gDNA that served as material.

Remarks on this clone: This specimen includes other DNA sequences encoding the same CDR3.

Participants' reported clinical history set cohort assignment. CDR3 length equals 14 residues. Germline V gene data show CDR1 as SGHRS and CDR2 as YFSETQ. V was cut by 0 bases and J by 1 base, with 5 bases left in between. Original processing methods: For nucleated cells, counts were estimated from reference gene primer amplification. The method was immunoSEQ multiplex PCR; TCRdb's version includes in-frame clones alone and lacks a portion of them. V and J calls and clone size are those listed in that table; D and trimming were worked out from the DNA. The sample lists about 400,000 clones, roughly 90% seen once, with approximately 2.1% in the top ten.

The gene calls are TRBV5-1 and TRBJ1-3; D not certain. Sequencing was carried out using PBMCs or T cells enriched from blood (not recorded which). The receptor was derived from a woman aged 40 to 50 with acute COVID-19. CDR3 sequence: CASSLGSSGNTIYF. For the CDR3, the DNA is TGCGCCAGCAGCTTGGGTTCGTCTGGAAACACCATATATTTT.